One T cell receptor (beta chain) is described in this entry. Its antigen remains unidentified. Base qualities are not recorded, but no much larger clone differs from it by a single base. TCR beta CDR3 regions were amplified from RNA transcripts for repertoire sequencing. A first-round RT-PCR used HTBI primers with the Qiagen OneStep RT-PCR kit, followed by a second-round multiplex PCR, size selection and purification. Libraries were sequenced on an Illumina HiSeq2000 using paired-end 100 bp reads. As for the authors' bioinformatics: SOAPnuke was used to process the reads, throwing out any read that had adapters, had uncalled bases, had a mean Phred below 15, or lacked an exact constant-primer or identifier match. High-quality paired reads were merged with COPE v1.2.5. Each unique nucleotide sequence was treated as a clonotype, and MiTCR v1.1 was used to align the clonotypes to the IMGT TRB V, D and J references. Only V-J combinations with frequency above 0.0001 were analysed, covering 99.2% of repertoires. A TCR clonal expansion and chaos score per V-J combination was defined as the ratio of F50 clonal expansion to chaos observed in the TCRdist matrix. Welch's t-statistics and random forest were used to reduce the features to about 14 V-J combinations, which were then used as input to a naive Bayes classifier. The Morisita-Horn index was used to measure how similar the thyroid and blood repertoires were. The public reads were run again by TCRdb, first through fastp at Q25 and then through MiXCR, and only productive beta chains were kept. Each record represents a unique CDR3 protein, reported with the most common genes and DNA among its rows. The V and J calls and clone size come from TCRdb's table, not from the authors' own analysis. For this sample there are about 740,000 distinct CDR3 sequences; approximately 40% appear just once. The ten largest clones represent about 40% of the sample.

The data stem from a study of Graves' ophthalmopathy and Graves' hyperthyroidism (dated 2018 in TCRdb). With respect to the entire study: Peripheral blood was collected at initial diagnosis, prior to any treatment. The study used signatures of the TCR beta repertoire to tell Graves' ophthalmopathy apart from Graves' hyperthyroidism and to predict which patients would progress to ophthalmopathy. In total, 120 to 150 blood samples were TCR-sequenced: fewer than 50 ophthalmopathy, under 85 hyperthyroidism and some 17 hyperthyroidism-to-ophthalmopathy patients. To explore V-J signatures that distinguish ophthalmopathy from hyperthyroidism, a discovery set of around 100 patients was enrolled, made up of approximately 45 with ophthalmopathy and under 65 with stable hyperthyroidism. An independent validation cohort comprised around 20 hyperthyroidism patients and 15 to 17 patients who later progressed from hyperthyroidism to ophthalmopathy. T-cell repertoires of thyroid tissue and blood were compared in six or seven hyperthyroidism patients. After sampling, hyperthyroidism patients received methimazole starting at 30 mg daily, and ophthalmopathy patients received high-dose intravenous methylprednisolone. General study outcomes and caveats: Sample size was not statistically predetermined, and group allocation was not concealed from the investigators. Most of the expanded thyroid clonotypes with a frequency above 0.001 were also detected in blood, and it was suggested that the thyroid immune response may be reflected by blood repertoires. In validation, the model predicted ophthalmopathy progression with about 70% sensitivity and roughly 72% specificity; some 13 predicted patients were CT-confirmed with GO in a median of about 7.1 months. In cross-validation, the 13-signature model distinguished ophthalmopathy from stable hyperthyroidism with roughly 90% sensitivity and roughly 81% specificity, and in the test set the corresponding values were roughly 80% and 76%.

Patients with ophthalmopathy had moderately to severely active disease, with a Clinical Activity Score of 3 or more, a NOSPECS grade of 4 or more, and a disease duration of less than 3 months. Patients were excluded if they had other autoimmune diseases, uncontrolled infections, pregnancy or lactation. Diagnosis was based on clinical symptoms, serum thyroxine, TRAb, thyroid ultrasound and orbital computed tomography. Using Ficoll-Paque density gradient centrifugation, PBMCs were isolated from 9 to 10 ml of fresh peripheral blood. Trizol reagent was used to extract the total RNA, and its quality was then checked on an Agilent 2100 Bioanalyzer. The sequencing sample was made of peripheral blood. This clonotype originated in an adult man with Graves' ophthalmopathy.

The bases read TGTGCCAGCAGGGGTTGGAATGGAGATAATTCACCCCTCCACTTT. Translated, it reads CASRGWNGDNSPLHF. The chain is made from TRBV9 and TRBJ1-6; the D gene is not confidently resolved. Including cysteine and phenylalanine, the CDR3 has 15 amino acids. Only CDR3 DNA is held: 45 bases, read in frame from base 1. Trimming takes 5 bases from V and 5 bases from J, and the germline ends sit 14 bases apart. Looking up the germline V gene yields CDR1 SGDLS and CDR2 YYNGEE.